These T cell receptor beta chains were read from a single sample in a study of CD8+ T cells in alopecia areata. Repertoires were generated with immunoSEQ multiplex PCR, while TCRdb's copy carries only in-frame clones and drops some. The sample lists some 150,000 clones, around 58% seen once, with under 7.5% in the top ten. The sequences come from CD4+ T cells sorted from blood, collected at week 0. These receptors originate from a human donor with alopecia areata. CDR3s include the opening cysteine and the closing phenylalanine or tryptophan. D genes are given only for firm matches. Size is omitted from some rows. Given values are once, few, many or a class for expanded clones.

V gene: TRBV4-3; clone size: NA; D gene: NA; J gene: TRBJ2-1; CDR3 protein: CASSQVFEYNEQFF; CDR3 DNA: TGCGCCAGCAGCCAAGTCTTTGAGTACAATGAGCAGTTCTTC
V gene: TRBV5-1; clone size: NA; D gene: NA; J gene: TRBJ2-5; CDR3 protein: CASSLGGVETQYF; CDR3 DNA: TGCGCCAGCAGCTTGGGAGGGGTGGAGACCCAGTACTTC
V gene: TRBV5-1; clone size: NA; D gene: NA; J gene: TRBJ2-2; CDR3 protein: CASSLSGSTTGELFF; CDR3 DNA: TGCGCCAGCAGCTTAAGCGGGTCGACCACCGGGGAGCTGTTTTTT
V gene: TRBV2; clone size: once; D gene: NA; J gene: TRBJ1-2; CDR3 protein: CASSEESYYGYTF; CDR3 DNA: TGTGCCAGCAGTGAGGAATCCTACTATGGCTACACCTTC
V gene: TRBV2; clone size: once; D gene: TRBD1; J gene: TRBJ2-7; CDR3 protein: CASSERGHSYEQYF; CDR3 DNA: TGTGCCAGCAGTGAAAGGGGGCACTCCTACGAGCAGTACTTC
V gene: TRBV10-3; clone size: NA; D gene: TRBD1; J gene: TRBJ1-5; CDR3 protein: CAISEGTGHQPQHF; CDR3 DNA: TGTGCCATCAGTGAAGGGACAGGGCATCAGCCCCAGCATTTT
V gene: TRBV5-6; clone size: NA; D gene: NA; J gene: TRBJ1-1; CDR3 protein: CASSGQVRYTEAFF; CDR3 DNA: TGTGCCAGCAGCGGGCAAGTCAGATACACTGAAGCTTTCTTT
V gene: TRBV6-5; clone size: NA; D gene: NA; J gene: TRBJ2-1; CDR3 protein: CASSYGYNEQFF; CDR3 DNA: TGTGCCAGCAGTTATGGGTACAATGAGCAGTTCTTC
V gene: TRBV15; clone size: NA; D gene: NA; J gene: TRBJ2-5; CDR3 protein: CATSRDPRSEETQYF; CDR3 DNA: TGTGCCACCAGCAGAGATCCCAGGAGTGAAGAGACCCAGTACTTC
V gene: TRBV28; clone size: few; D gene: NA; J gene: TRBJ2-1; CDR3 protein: CASSSPSGNEQFF; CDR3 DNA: TGTGCCAGCTCCAGCCCGTCCGGGAATGAGCAGTTCTTC
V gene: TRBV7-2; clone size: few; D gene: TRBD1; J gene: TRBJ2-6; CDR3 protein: CASSEDRPLVGANVLTF; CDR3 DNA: TGTGCCAGCAGCGAGGACAGGCCCTTGGTTGGGGCCAACGTCCTGACTTTC
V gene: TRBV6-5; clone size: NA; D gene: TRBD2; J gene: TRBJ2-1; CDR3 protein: CASSSGGLSYNEQFF; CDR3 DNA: TGTGCCAGCAGTAGCGGGGGCCTCTCCTACAATGAGCAGTTCTTC
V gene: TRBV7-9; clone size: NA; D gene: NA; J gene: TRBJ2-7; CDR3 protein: CASSPGDREQYF; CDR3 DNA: TGTGCCAGCAGCCCAGGGGATAGGGAGCAGTACTTC
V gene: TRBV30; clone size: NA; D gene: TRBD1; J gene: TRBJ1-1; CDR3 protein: CASSDRANTEAFF; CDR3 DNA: TGTGCCTCTTCGGACAGGGCGAACACTGAAGCTTTCTTT
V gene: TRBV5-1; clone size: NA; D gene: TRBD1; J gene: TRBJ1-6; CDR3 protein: CASSWSGTGDNSPLHF; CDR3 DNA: TGCGCCAGCAGCTGGTCCGGGACAGGGGATAATTCACCCCTCCACTTT